Included here is one TCR beta chain sequence, with context. Its antigen is unidentified. Using its own MiXCR run on the 5' RACE reads, TCRdb lists one record per CDR3 protein. This repertoire shows tens of thousands of distinct CDR3 sequences, over 20% found once; its top ten account for 2.5% to 4%. Study-level results: In terms of TCR gene usage, tumor memory CD4+ T cells clustered together with blood and lymph node memory CD4+ cells, as well as with lymph node naive CD4+ cells.

The sample was tumor-infiltrating naive CD4+ T cells sorted from the breast tumor. Noted subset: naive CD4+ T cells, CD4+CD45RA+CD25-. This TCR was recovered from a female donor with breast cancer.

The chain's CDR3 is CASEATGVETQYF. The CDR3 DNA is TGCGCCAGCGAAGCTACAGGGGTAGAGACCCAGTACTTC. The chain employs TRBV5-1 and TRBJ2-5, with 7 bases that match TRBD1. The CDR3 contains 13 residues. V lost 7 bases to trimming and J lost 4 bases; unmatched junction nucleotides: 7. Germline CDR1 reads SGHRS; CDR2 reads YFSETQ.